These 3 T cell receptor beta chains share one sample of origin, sequenced in a study of blood T cell repertoires in COVID-19. Libraries were prepared by immunoSEQ multiplex PCR; TCRdb keeps only in-frame clonotypes and omits some of them. The sample carries a few hundred thousand clones, roughly 80% recorded once. The material sequenced was peripheral blood. These receptors were collected from a man aged 55 to 69 who had recovered from COVID-19.

This clone was observed once. The chain links TRBV27 to TRBJ2-1, with 7 bases matching TRBD1. Germline assignment: CDR1 MNHEY and CDR2 SMNVEV (reference sequence). J gave up 0 bases and V 6 bases, and 8 bases lay outside the gene matches. This CDR3 is 16 amino acids long. The chain's CDR3 is CASSLNRGSSYNEQFF. In nucleotides, the CDR3 is TGTGCCAGCAGCCTCAACAGGGGAAGCTCCTACAATGAGCAGTTCTTC.

This sequence joins TRBV7-8 and TRBJ1-5; D might be TRBD1 (6 bases). The CDR3 has 15 amino acids. V shed 5 bases and J shed 4 bases, with 15 bases lying between them. CDR1 is SGHVS, CDR2 FQNEAQ, per germline. The CDR3 is CASSPEDRPNQPQHF. DNA of the CDR3: TGTGCCAGCAGCCCCGAGGACAGACCTAATCAGCCCCAGCATTTT.

The chain joins TRBV18 to TRBJ1-5, with D possibly matching TRBD1 (6 bases). There are 17 residues in the CDR3. Germline CDR1 is KGHSH and CDR2 is LQKENI. V was shortened by 2 bases and J by 1 base, with 15 bases between the two germline ends. The CDR3 reads CASSPGARTASNQPQHF. The CDR3 DNA sequence: TGTGCCAGCTCACCAGGGGCCCGGACAGCGAGCAATCAGCCCCAGCATTTT.